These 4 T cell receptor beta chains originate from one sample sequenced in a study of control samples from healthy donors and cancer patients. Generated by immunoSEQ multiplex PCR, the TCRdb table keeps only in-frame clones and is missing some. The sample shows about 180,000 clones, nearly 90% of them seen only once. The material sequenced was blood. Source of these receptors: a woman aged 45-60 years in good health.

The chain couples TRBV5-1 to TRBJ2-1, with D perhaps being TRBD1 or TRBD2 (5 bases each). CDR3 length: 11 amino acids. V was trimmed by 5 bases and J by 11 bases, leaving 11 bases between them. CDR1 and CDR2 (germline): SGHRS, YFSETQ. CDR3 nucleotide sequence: TGCGCCAGCAGACTGACGGGGCAGCAGTTCTTC. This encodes CASRLTGQQFF. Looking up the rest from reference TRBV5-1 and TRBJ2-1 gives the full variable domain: KAGVTQTPRYLIKTRGQQVTLSCSPISGHRSVSWYQQTPGQGLQFLFEYFSETQRNKGNFPGRFSGRQFSNSRSEMNVSTLELGDSALYLCASRLTGQQFFGPGTRLTVL.

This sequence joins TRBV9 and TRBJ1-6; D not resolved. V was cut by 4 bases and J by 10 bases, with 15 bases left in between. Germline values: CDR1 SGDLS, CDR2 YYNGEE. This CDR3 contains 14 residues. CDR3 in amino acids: CASSSDPENSPLHF. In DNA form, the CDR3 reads TGTGCCAGCAGCTCGGACCCCGAGAACTCACCCCTCCACTTT.

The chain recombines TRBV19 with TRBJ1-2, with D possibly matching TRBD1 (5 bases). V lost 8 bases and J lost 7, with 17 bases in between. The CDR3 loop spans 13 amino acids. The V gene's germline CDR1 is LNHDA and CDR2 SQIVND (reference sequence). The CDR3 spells CASARDRGFGYTF. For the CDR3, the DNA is TGTGCCAGTGCCCGGGACCGAGGGTTTGGCTACACCTTC.

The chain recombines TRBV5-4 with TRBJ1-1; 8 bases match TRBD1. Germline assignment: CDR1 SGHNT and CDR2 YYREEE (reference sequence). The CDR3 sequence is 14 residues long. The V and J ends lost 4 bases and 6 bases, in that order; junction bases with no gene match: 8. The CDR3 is CASSIRTGTPEAFF. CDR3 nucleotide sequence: TGTGCCAGCAGCATCAGGACAGGGACCCCTGAAGCTTTCTTT.